This TCR beta chain was captured by sequencing in a study of beta chain features in type 1 diabetes. This clone was seen a handful of times. Its target is not known. This CDR3 comprises 11 residues. The V end was cut by 6 bases, the J end by 4 bases, with 9 bases between. The germline V gene encodes CDR1 DFQATT and CDR2 SNEGSKA (reference sequence). Findings and caveats of the study: Insertions at VDJ junctions were less frequent in type 1 diabetes patients. These patients also deleted more nucleotides at the same junctions. TCRB CDR3s from Type 1 diabetes patients were moderately but significantly shorter in all four CD4+ subsets.

cDNA synthesis used the whole RNA isolate, giving expressed TCRB sequences. Approximately 4 million reads was the average for naive, central memory and regulatory T cell samples. Using immunoSEQ multiplex PCR, the repertoire was profiled, and TCRdb retains in-frame clones only, with some absent. The sample holds 250,000 to 350,000 clones; over 11% are singletons and the top ten take roughly 0.018%. Material: naive CD4+ T cells from blood. V and J are TRBV20-1 and TRBJ2-5; no reliable D call. The TCR comes from a man aged 25 to 40 with type 1 diabetes. The CDR3 reads CSAVNRETQYF. CDR3 coding DNA: TGCAGTGCAGTGAATAGAGAGACCCAGTACTTC.